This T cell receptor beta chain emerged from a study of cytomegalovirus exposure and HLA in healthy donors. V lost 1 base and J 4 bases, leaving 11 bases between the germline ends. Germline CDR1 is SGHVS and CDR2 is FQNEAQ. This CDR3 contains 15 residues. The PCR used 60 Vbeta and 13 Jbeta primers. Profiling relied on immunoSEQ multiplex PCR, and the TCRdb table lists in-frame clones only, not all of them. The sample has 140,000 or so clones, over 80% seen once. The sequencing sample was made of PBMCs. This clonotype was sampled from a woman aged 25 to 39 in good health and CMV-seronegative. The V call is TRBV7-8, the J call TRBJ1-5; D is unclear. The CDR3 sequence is CASSLEVERNQPQHF. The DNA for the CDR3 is TGTGCCAGCAGCTTAGAAGTGGAGAGAAATCAGCCCCAGCATTTT.